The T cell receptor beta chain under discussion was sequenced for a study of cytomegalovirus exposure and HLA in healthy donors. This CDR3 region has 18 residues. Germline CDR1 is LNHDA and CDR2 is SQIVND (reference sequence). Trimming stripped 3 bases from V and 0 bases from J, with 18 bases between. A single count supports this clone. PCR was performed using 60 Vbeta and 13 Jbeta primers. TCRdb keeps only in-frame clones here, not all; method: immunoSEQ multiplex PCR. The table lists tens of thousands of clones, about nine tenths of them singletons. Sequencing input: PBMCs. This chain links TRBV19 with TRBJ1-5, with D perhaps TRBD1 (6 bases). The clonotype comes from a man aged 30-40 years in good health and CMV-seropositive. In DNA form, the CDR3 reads TGTGCCAGTAGTATGGACCCGACAGGCTCATATAGCAATCAGCCCCAGCATTTT. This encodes CASSMDPTGSYSNQPQHF.